The present TCR beta chain was sequenced within a study of blood T cell repertoires in COVID-19. Study-wide context: Material from acute and convalescent COVID-19 was sourced from the United States, Italy and Spain. T cells, B-cell-depleted T cells, or PBMCs provided the cDNA or gDNA that served as material.

Patients from Seattle were sampled longitudinally, starting during active infection. The protocol was immunoSEQ multiplex PCR, while the TCRdb copy is restricted to in-frame clones and leaves out a portion. Among some 180,000 clones listed, 81% were seen once. This receptor was obtained from a woman of 80 years or more with COVID-19, enrolled during active disease. Sequencing was done on a sample of peripheral blood.

CDR3 coding DNA: TGTGCTAGTGGTTTGGACGTAGCGGGGGGTTCCTACAATGAGCAGTTCTTC. Translated: CASGLDVAGGSYNEQFF. V and J are TRBV12-5 and TRBJ2-1, with 10 bases identical to TRBD2. Germline assignment: CDR1 LGHNT and CDR2 FRNRAP. J was trimmed by 1 base and V by 1 base; bases with no gene match: 4. This CDR3 region has 17 residues.